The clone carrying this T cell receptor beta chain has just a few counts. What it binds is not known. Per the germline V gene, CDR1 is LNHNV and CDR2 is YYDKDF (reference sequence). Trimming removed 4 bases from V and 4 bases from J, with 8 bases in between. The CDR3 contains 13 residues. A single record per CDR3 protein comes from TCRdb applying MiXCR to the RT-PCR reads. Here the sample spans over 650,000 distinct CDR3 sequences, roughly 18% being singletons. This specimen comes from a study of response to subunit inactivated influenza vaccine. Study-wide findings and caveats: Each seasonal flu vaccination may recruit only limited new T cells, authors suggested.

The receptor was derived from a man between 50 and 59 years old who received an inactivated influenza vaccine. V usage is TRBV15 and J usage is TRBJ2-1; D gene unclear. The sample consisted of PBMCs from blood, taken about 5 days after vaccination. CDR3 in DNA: TGTGCCACCAGCACAGGACGGTACAATGAGCAGTTCTTC. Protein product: CATSTGRYNEQFF.